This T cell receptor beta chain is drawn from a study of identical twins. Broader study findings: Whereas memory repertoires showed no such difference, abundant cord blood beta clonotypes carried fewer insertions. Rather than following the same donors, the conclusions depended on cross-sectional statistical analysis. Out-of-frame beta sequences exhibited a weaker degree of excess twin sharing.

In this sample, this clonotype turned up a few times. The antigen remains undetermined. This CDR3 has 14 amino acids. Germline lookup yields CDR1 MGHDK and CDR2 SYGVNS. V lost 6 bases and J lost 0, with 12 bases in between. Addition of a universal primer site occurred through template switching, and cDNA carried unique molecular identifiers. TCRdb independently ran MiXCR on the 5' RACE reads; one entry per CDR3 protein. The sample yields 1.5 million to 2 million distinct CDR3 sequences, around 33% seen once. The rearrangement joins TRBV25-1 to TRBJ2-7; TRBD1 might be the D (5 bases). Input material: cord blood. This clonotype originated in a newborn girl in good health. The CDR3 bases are TGTGCCAGCAGAGTGAGTAGGGGCTCCTACGAGCAGTACTTC. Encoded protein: CASRVSRGSYEQYF.